Shown below are 9 T cell receptor beta chains from a single sample sequenced in a study of blood T cells in healthy people across ages. A second PCR of 7 to 11 cycles used a sample-barcoded 5' primer and a J-beta primer mix. TCRdb analysed the 5' RACE reads with MiXCR anew, one entry per CDR3 protein. The data show fewer than 750,000 distinct CDR3 sequences, about 50% seen once. Material for sequencing was blood. The receptors stem from a woman of 80 years or more in good health.

In this sample, this clonotype turned up many times. The rearrangement joins TRBV15 to TRBJ2-1; unclear D gene. From germline, CDR1 is LNHNV and CDR2 YYDKDF (reference sequence). The CDR3 contains 16 residues. V dropped 7 bases and J dropped 1 base, with 17 bases sitting between them. For the CDR3, the DNA is TGTGCCACCACTTCGTTTCTAGGAACATCCTACAATGAGCAGTTCTTC. Translating gives CATTSFLGTSYNEQFF.

This clonotype has just one count. The V gene is TRBV6-2 or TRBV6-3, the J gene TRBJ1-1; D is undetermined. Per germline, CDR1 MNHEY and CDR2 SVGEGT. The CDR3 consists of 15 residues. The V and J ends lost 4 bases and 1 base respectively, with 13 bases between them. CDR3 sequence: CASSFTSGPNTEAFF. DNA of the CDR3: TGTGCCAGCAGTTTCACCTCCGGCCCGAACACTGAAGCTTTCTTT.

This clonotype was counted at least ten times. The chain carries TRBV7-8 and TRBJ2-1, with 8 nucleotides matching TRBD1. V dropped 7 bases and J dropped 4; count of bases not matched to a gene: 6. The CDR3 length is 14 residues. Germline CDR1 reads SGHVS; CDR2 reads FQNEAQ. The DNA of the CDR3 is TGTGCCAGCAACCCCGGACAGGGTTACAATGAGCAGTTCTTC. Its translation: CASNPGQGYNEQFF.

This clonotype turned up a few times. A much larger clone lies a single base off, so this may be a read error. The chain is built from TRBV10-3 and TRBJ2-5, with 14 nucleotides matching TRBD2. Germline CDR1 reads ENHRY; CDR2 reads SYGVKD. The V and J ends lost 5 bases and 11 bases, in that order; junction bases with no gene match: 13. The CDR3 sequence is 16 residues long. The CDR3 sequence is CAISTGTSGGVGEQYF. CDR3 bases: TGTGCCATCAGTACCGGGACTAGCGGGGGCGTGGGAGAGCAGTACTTC.

This clonotype appeared a few times. CDR3 nucleotide sequence: TGTGCCAGCAGCCCCCTTCTCTACAATGAGCAGTTCTTC. It encodes CASSPLLYNEQFF. The chain combines TRBV2 with TRBJ2-1; no definite D call. Per the germline V gene, CDR1 is SNHLY and CDR2 is FYNNEI. CDR3 length: 13 residues. V was clipped by 6 bases and J by 3 bases, with 9 bases between them.

The rearrangement links TRBV6-2 or TRBV6-3 to TRBJ2-5; D perhaps matches TRBD1 (5 bases). The CDR3 has 14 residues. Trimming stripped 5 bases from V and 11 bases from J, with 21 bases between. The germline V gene has CDR1 MNHEY and CDR2 SVGEGT. The CDR3 is CASSPSKNGHEQYF. CDR3 DNA sequence: TGTGCCAGCAGTCCCTCCAAAAATGGACATGAGCAGTACTTC.

The chain carries TRBV6-5 and TRBJ2-3; 7 bases line up with TRBD1. The CDR3 loop spans 16 amino acids. J was trimmed by 0 bases and V by 4 bases; bases with no gene match: 7. CDR1 and CDR2 (germline): MNHEY, SVGAGI. The CDR3, as DNA: TGTGCCAGCAGTTGTCTCACGACAGGGAGCACAGATACGCAGTATTTT. This encodes CASSCLTTGSTDTQYF.

In its sample, this clonotype was seen a few times. The chain couples TRBV6-2 or TRBV6-3 to TRBJ2-5; tentatively, D is TRBD1 or TRBD2 (5 bases each). Deletions cut 5 bases from V and 2 bases from J, with 12 bases between. Germline V gene sequence: CDR1 MNHEY, CDR2 SVGEGT. CDR3 length: 14 amino acids. The CDR3 spells CASSDIWGQETQYF. The CDR3, as DNA: TGTGCCAGCAGTGACATCTGGGGGCAAGAGACCCAGTACTTC.

The count of this clonotype is one. The junction does not match germline at one end; this may be a read error. The gene calls are TRBV3-1 and TRBJ2-2, with TRBD1 matching 8 bases. The germline V gene encodes CDR1 LGHDT and CDR2 YNNKEL (reference sequence). CDR3 length equals 16 residues. CDR3 DNA sequence: TGTGCCAGAAGCCAAGTTAACAGGGGGTACACCGGGGAGTTGTTTTTT. Translation: CARSQVNRGYTGELFF.